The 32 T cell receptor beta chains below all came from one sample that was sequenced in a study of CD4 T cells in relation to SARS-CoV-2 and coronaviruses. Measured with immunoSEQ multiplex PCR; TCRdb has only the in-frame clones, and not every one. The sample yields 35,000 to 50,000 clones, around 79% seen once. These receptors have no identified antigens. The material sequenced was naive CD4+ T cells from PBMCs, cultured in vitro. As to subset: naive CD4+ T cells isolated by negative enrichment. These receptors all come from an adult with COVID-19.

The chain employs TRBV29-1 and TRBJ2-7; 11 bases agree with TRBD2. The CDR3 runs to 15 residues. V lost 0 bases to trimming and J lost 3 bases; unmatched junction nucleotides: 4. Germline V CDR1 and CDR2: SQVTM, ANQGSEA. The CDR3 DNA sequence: TGCAGCGTTGAAGATCGACTAGCGGGAAACTACGAGCAGTACTTC. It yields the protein CSVEDRLAGNYEQYF.

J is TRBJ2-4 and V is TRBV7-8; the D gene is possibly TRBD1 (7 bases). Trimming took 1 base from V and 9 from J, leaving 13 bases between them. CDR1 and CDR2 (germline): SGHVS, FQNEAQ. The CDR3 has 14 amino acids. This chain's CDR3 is CASSLGQGGSIQYF. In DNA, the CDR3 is TGTGCCAGCAGCTTAGGGCAGGGGGGAAGCATTCAGTACTTC.

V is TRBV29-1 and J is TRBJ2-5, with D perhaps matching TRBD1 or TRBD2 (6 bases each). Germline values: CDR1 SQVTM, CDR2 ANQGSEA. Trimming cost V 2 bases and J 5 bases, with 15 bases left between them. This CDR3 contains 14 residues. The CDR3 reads CSVEPQGRWETQYF. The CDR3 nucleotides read TGCAGCGTTGAACCCCAGGGGAGGTGGGAGACCCAGTACTTC. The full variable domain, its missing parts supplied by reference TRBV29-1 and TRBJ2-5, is SAVISQKPSRDICQRGTSLTIQCQVDSQVTMMFWYRQQPGQSLTLIATANQGSEATYESGFVIDKFPISRPNLTFSTLTVSNMSPEDSSIYLCSVEPQGRWETQYFGPGTRLLVL.

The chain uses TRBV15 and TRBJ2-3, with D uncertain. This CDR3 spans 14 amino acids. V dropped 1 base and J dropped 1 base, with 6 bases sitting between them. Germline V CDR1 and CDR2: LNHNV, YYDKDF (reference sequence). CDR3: CATSRGYGTDTQYF. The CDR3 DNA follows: TGTGCCACCAGCAGAGGTTATGGCACAGATACGCAGTATTTT. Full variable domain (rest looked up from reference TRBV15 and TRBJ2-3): DAMVIQNPRYQVTQFGKPVTLSCSQTLNHNVMYWYQQKSSQAPKLLFHYYDKDFNNEADTPDNFQSRRPNTSFCFLDIRSPGLGDTAMYLCATSRGYGTDTQYFGPGTRLTVL.

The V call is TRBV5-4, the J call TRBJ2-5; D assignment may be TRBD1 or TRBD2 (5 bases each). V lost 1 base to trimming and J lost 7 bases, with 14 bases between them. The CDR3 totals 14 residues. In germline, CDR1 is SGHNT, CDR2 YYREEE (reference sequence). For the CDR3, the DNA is TGTGCCAGCAGCTTGATAGGGGTCGCGGGGACCCAGTACTTC. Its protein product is CASSLIGVAGTQYF.

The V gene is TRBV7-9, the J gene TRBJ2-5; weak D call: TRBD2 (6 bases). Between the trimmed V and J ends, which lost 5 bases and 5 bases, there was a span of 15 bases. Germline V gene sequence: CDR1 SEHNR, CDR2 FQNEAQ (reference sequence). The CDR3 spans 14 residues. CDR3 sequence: CASSKAGGDETQYF. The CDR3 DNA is TGTGCCAGCAGCAAGGCCGGGGGAGACGAGACCCAGTACTTC.

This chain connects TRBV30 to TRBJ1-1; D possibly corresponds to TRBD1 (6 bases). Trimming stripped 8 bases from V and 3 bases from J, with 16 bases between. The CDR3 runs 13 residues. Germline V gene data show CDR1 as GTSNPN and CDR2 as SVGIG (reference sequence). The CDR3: CARTANLYTEAFF. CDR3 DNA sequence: TGTGCCCGGACAGCTAATCTTTACACTGAAGCTTTCTTT.

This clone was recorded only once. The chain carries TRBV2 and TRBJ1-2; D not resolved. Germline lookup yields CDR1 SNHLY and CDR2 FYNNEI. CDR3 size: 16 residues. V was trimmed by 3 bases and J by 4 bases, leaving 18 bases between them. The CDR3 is CASSEIGRMVGYGYTF. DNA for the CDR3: TGTGCCAGCAGTGAGATTGGGAGAATGGTCGGCTATGGCTACACCTTC. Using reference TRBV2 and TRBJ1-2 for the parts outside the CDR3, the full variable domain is EPEVTQTPSHQVTQMGQEVILRCVPISNHLYFYWYRQILGQKVEFLVSFYNNEISEKSEIFDDQFSVERPDGSNFTLKIRSTKLEDSAMYFCASSEIGRMVGYGYTFGSGTRLTVV.

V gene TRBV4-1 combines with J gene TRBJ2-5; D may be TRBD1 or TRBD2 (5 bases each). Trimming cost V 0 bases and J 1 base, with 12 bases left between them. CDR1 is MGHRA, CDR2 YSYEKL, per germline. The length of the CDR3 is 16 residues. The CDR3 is CASSQENRGRQETQYF. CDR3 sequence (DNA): TGCGCCAGCAGCCAAGAAAATCGGGGCCGCCAAGAGACCCAGTACTTC.

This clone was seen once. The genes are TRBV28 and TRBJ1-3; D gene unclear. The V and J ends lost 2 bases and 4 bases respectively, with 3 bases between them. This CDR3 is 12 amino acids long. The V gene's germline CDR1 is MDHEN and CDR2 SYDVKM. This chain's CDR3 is CASSLTGNTIYF. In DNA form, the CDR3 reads TGTGCCAGCAGTTTAACCGGAAACACCATATATTTT.

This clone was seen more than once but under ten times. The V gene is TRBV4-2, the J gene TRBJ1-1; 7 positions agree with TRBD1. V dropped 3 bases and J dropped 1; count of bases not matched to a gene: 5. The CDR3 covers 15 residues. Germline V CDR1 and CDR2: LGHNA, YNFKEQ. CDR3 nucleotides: TGTGCCAGCAGCCACAAGGGGGCCCGGAACACTGAAGCTTTCTTT. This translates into CASSHKGARNTEAFF.

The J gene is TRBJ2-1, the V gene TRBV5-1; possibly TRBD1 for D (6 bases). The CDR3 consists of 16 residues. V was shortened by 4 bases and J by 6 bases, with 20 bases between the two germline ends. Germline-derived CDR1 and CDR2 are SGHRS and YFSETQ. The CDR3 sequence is CASSKWTLIQGNEQFF. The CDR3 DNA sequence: TGCGCCAGCAGCAAATGGACGCTAATACAGGGCAATGAGCAGTTCTTC.

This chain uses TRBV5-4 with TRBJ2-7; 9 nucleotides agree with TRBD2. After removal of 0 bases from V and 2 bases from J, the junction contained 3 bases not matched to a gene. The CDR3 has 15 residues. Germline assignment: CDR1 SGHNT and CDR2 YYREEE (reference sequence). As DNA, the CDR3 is TGTGCCAGCAGCTTGGCCCTAGCGGGAACCTACGAGCAGTACTTC. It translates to CASSLALAGTYEQYF.

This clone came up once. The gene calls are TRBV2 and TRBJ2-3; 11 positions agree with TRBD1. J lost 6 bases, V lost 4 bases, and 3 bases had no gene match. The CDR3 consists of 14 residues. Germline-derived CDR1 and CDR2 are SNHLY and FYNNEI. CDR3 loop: CASSGDRGSDTQYF. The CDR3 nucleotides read TGTGCCAGCAGTGGGGACAGGGGGTCGGATACGCAGTATTTT.

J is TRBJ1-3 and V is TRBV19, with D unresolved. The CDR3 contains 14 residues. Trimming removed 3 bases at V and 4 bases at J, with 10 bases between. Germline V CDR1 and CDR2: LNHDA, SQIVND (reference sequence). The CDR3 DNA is TGTGCCAGTAGTATCACCCCGCGAGGAAACACCATATATTTT. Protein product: CASSITPRGNTIYF. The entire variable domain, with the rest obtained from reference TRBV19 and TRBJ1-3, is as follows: DGGITQSPKYLFRKEGQNVTLSCEQNLNHDAMYWYRQDPGQGLRLIYYSQIVNDFQKGDIAEGYSVSREKKESFPLTVTSAQKNPTAFYLCASSITPRGNTIYFGEGSWLTVV.

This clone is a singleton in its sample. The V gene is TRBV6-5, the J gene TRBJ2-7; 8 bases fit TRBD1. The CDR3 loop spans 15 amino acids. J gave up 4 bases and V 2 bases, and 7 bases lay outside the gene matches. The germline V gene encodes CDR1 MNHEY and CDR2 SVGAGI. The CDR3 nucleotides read TGTGCCAGCAGTTACAGGGCAGGGGGCGTTTACGAGCAGTACTTC. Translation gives CASSYRAGGVYEQYF.

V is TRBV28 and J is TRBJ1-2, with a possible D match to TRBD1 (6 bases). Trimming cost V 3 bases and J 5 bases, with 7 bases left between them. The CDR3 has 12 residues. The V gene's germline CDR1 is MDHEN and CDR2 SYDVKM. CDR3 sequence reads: CASSLRGYGYTF. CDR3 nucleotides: TGTGCCAGCAGTTTGAGGGGGTATGGCTACACCTTC.

As DNA, the CDR3 is TGCGCCAGCAGCCAAGAAATAAGGGACTACCGCCAAGAGACCCAGTACTTC. This translates into CASSQEIRDYRQETQYF. J is TRBJ2-5 and V is TRBV4-1; 7 bases agree with TRBD2. The CDR3 has 17 residues. Trimming at V came to 0 bases and at J to 1 base, leaving 8 bases not matched to a gene. Germline loops: CDR1 MGHRA, CDR2 YSYEKL.

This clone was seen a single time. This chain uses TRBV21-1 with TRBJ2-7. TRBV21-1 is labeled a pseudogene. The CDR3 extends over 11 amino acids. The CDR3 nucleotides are TGTGCCAGCAGCAAAGAGTACGAGCAGTACTTC. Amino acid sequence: CASSKEYEQYF.

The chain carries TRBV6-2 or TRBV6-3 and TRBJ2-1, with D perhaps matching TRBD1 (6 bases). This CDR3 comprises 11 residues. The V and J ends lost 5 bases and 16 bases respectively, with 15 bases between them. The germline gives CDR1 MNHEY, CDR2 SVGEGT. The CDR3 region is CASSNRARFFF. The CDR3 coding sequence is TGTGCCAGCAGTAACAGGGCCCGATTTTTCTTC.

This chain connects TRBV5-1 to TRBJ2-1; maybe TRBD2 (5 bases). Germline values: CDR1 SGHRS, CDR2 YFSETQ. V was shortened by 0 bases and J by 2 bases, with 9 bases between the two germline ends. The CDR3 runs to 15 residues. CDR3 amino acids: CASSLEGVTYNEQFF. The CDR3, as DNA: TGCGCCAGCAGCTTGGAGGGAGTCACCTACAATGAGCAGTTCTTC.

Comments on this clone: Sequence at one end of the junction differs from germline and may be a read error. CDR3 in DNA: TGTGCCAGCAGTTTAGACTACACAGATACGCAGTATTTT. This codes for CASSLDYTDTQYF. The chain uses TRBV11-3 and TRBJ2-3, with D maybe TRBD2 (5 bases). The germline V gene encodes CDR1 SGHNT and CDR2 YENEEA. The CDR3 length is 13 residues.

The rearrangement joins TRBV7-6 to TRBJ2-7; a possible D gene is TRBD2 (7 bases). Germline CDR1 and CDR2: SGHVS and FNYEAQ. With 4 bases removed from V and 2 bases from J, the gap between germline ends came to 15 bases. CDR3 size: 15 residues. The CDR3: CASSYGRGLAYEQYF. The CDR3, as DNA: TGTGCCAGCAGCTACGGGCGGGGGCTGGCCTACGAGCAGTACTTC. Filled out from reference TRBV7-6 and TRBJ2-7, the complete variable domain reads GAGVSQSPRYKVTKRGQDVALRCDPISGHVSLYWYRQALGQGPEFLTYFNYEAQQDKSGLPNDRFSAERPEGSISTLTIQRTEQRDSAMYRCASSYGRGLAYEQYFGPGTRLTVT.

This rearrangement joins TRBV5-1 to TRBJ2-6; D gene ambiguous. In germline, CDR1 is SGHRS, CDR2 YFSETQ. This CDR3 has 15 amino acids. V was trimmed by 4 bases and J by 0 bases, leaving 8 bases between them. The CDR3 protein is CASSHGNSGANVLTF. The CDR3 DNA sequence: TGCGCCAGCAGCCATGGGAACTCTGGGGCCAACGTCCTGACTTTC.

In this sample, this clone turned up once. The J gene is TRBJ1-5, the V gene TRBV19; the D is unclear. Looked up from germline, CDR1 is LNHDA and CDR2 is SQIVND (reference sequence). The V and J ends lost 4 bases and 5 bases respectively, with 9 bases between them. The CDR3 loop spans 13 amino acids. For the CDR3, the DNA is TGTGCCAGTAGTACGACGAGGGATCAGCCCCAGCATTTT. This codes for CASSTTRDQPQHF.

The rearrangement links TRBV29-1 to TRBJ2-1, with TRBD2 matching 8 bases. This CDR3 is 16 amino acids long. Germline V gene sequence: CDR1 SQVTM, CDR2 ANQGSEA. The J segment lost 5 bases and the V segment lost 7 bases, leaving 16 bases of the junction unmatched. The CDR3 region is CSAESQGLGRDNEQFF. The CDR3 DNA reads TGCAGCGCCGAAAGCCAGGGACTAGGACGCGACAATGAGCAGTTCTTC.

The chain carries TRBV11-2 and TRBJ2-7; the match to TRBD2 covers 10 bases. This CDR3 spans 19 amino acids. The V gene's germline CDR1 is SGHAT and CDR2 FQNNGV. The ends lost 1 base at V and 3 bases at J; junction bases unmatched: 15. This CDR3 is CASSLGQLASGSRSYEQYF. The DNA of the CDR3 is TGTGCCAGCAGCTTAGGTCAATTGGCTAGCGGGAGTAGAAGCTACGAGCAGTACTTC.

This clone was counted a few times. CDR3 in amino acids: CSVSLLAATTGELFF. The CDR3 DNA follows: TGCAGCGTTTCCCTTCTAGCGGCTACCACCGGGGAGCTGTTTTTT. The chain recombines TRBV29-1 with TRBJ2-2, with 7 bases lining up with TRBD2. The germline V gene encodes CDR1 SQVTM and CDR2 ANQGSEA. This CDR3 contains 15 residues. V was clipped by 5 bases and J by 4 bases; unmatched bases: 10.

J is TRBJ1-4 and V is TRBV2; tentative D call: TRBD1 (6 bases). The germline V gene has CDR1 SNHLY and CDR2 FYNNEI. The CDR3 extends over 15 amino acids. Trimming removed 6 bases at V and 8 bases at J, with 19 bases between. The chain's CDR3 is CASSLNGGRGEKLFF. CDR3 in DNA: TGTGCCAGCAGCTTGAACGGGGGCAGGGGCGAAAAACTGTTTTTT.

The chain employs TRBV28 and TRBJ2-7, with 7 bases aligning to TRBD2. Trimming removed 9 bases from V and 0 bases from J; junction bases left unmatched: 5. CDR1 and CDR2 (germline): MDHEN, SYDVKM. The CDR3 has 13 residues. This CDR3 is CASLGGSSYEQYF. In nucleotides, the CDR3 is TGTGCCAGTCTGGGGGGGAGCTCCTACGAGCAGTACTTC.

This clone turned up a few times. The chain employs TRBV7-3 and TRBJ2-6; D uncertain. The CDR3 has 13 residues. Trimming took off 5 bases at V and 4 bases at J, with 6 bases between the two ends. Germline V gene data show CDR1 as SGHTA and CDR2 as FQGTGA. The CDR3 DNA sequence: TGTGCCAGCAGCGCAGCCGGGGCCAACGTCCTGACTTTC. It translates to CASSAAGANVLTF.

CDR3 DNA: TGTGCCAGCAGTCAACTATTCTTAACACACAATGAGCAGTTCTTC. This gives the protein CASSQLFLTHNEQFF. The J gene is TRBJ2-1, the V gene TRBV28; D unclear. This CDR3 contains 15 residues. The V end was cut by 5 bases, the J end by 5 bases, with 16 bases between. The germline V gene encodes CDR1 MDHEN and CDR2 SYDVKM.